The sequence of this TCR beta chain was determined in a study of T cells in Graves' hyperthyroidism and ophthalmopathy. From RNA transcripts, TCR beta CDR3 regions were amplified. TCR CDR3 underwent first-round RT-PCR with the HTBI primer set. TCRdb re-called the multiplex PCR reads through MiXCR, storing one row per CDR3 protein. This table holds fewer than 250,000 distinct CDR3 sequences, 16% found once. Findings and caveats of the study: Classification by a 13 V-J model distinguished ophthalmopathy from stable hyperthyroidism.

Points on this clonotype: What it binds is not known. This may stem from a read error, because a much larger clone lies one nucleotide away.

CDR3 length: 13 residues. V lost 7 bases to trimming and J lost 1 base, with 10 bases between them. Germline V CDR1 and CDR2: LNHDA, SQIVND (reference sequence). The sample consisted of blood. This receptor was taken from a woman aged 18 to 35 with Graves' ophthalmopathy. This chain links TRBV19 with TRBJ1-1; no reliable D call. In nucleotides, the CDR3 is TGTGCCAGTACCCCGAGCAGGAACACTGAAGCTTTCTTT. Its protein is CASTPSRNTEAFF. Variable domain in full (rest from reference TRBV19 and TRBJ1-1): DGGITQSPKYLFRKEGQNVTLSCEQNLNHDAMYWYRQDPGQGLRLIYYSQIVNDFQKGDIAEGYSVSREKKESFPLTVTSAQKNPTAFYLCASTPSRNTEAFFGQGTRLTVV.